These 6 T cell receptor beta chains originate from one sample sequenced in a study of kidney transplant recipient with SARS-CoV-2 infection. TCRdb re-derived calls from the reads in MiXCR, one entry per CDR3 protein. The table records 200,000 to 300,000 distinct CDR3 sequences, 29% of them present only once. This specimen was a blood sample, taken at baseline and on roughly day 120 from a kidney transplant recipient. The source of these receptors is a male patient between 25 and 39 years old who had COVID-19 and was a kidney transplant recipient. Some T cells may have originated in the graft donor.

This clonotype appeared many times. The J gene is TRBJ1-2, the V gene TRBV28; TRBD1 aligns across 8 bases. V shed 2 bases, J shed 7 bases, and the junction held 9 bases outside the gene matches. Germline CDR1 and CDR2: MDHEN and SYDVKM. The CDR3 extends over 15 amino acids. The CDR3 DNA reads TGTGCCAGCAGTTTAAATGAAATAACAGGGGGTGGCTACACCTTC. As protein: CASSLNEITGGGYTF.

Regarding this clonotype: This may come from a read error, since a much larger clone is one base off. The genes are TRBV3-2 and TRBJ2-5. TRBV3-2 is a pseudogene segment. The CDR3 consists of 14 residues. The CDR3 is CASSQAGRQETQYF. The CDR3, as DNA: TGTGCCAGCAGCCAAGCCGGACGCCAAGAGACCCAGTACTTC.

This clonotype was seen ten or more times. The rearrangement uses TRBV27 and TRBJ2-7; D may match TRBD1 or TRBD2 (5 bases each). Germline V gene data show CDR1 as MNHEY and CDR2 as SMNVEV (reference sequence). V lost 4 bases and J lost 4, with 11 bases in between. There are 13 residues in the CDR3. The CDR3 DNA is TGTGCCAGCAGTTCGGGACCCGCATACGAGCAGTACTTC. This encodes CASSSGPAYEQYF.

With regard to this clonotype: This may be a read error, as it is one base from a much larger clone. The chain combines TRBV4-2 with TRBJ2-7; no clear D gene. The length of the CDR3 is 11 residues. The germline V gene encodes CDR1 LGHNA and CDR2 YNFKEQ. The CDR3 nucleotides are TGTGCCGGCAGCCAAGGTATGGTGCAGTACTTC. Its translation: CAGSQGMVQYF.

This clonotype was recorded at least ten times. This sequence joins TRBV3-1 and TRBJ1-4; D remains ambiguous. Looked up from germline, CDR1 is LGHDT and CDR2 is YNNKEL (reference sequence). The CDR3 is 15 amino acids. V lost 4 bases and J 2 bases, leaving 11 bases between the germline ends. The CDR3 reads CASSRKEGTNEKLFF. CDR3 DNA: TGTGCCAGCAGCCGCAAAGAGGGCACTAATGAAAAACTGTTTTTT.

For this clonotype: The junction departs from germline at one end; a sequencing error may be responsible. The chain employs TRBV28 and TRBJ2-3, with a tentative D call TRBD2 (6 bases). Germline CDR1 and CDR2: MDHEN and SYDVKM. The CDR3 covers 14 residues. CDR3 in DNA: TGTGCCAGCACCTGGGGAGGTCACACAGATGCGCAGTATTTT. This sequence encodes CASTWGGHTDAQYF.